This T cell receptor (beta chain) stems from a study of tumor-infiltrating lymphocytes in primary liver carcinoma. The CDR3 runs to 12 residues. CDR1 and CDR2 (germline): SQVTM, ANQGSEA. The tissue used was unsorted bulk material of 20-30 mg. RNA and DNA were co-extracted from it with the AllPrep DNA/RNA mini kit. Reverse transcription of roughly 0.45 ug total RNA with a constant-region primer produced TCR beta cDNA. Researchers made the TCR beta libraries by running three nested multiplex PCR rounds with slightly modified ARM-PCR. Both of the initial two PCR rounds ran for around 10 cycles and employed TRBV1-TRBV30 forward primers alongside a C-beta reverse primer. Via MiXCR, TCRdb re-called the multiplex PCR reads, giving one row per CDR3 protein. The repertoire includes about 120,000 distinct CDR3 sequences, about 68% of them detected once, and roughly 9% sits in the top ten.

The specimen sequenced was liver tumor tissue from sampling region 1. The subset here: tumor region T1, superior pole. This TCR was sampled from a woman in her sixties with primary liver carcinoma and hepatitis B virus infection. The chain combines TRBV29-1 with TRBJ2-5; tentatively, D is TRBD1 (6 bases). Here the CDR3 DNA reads TGCATCGGCGGACAGCCTCAAGAGACCCAGTACTTC. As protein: CIGGQPQETQYF.